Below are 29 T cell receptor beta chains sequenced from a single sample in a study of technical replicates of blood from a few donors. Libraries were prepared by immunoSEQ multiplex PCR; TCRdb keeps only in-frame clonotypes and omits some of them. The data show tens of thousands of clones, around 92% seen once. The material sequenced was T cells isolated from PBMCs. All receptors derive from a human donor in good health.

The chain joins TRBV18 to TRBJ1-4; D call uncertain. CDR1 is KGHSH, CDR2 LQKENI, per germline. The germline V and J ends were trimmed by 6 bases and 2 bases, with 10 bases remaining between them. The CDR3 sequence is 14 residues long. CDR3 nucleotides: TGTGCCAGCTCTCTGACGGGGACTAATGAAAAACTGTTTTTT. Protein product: CASSLTGTNEKLFF.

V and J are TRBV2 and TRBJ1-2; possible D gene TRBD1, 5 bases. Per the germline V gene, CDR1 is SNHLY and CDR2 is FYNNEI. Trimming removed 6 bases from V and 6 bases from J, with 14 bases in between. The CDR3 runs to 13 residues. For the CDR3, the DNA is TGTGCCAGCAGAGGCGGGGGAAGCGATGGCTACACCTTC. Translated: CASRGGGSDGYTF.

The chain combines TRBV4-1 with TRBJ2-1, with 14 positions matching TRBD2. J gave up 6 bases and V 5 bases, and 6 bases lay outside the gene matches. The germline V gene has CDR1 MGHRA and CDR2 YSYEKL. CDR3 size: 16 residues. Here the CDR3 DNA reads TGCGCCAGCAGCAGCAAGGGACTAGCGGGAGTCAATGAGCAGTTCTTC. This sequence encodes CASSSKGLAGVNEQFF.

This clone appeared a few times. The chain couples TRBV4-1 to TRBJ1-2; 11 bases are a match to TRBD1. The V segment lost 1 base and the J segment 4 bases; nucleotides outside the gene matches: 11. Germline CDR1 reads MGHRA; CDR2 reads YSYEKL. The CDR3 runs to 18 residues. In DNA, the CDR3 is TGCGCCAGCAGCCAAGCGTTTTCCAGGACAGGGGGCGTCTATGGCTACACCTTC. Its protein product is CASSQAFSRTGGVYGYTF.

Here the CDR3 DNA reads TGTGCCAGCAGCTCCGACAGGTCTGGCTCTAGGCCCCAGCATTTT. This encodes CASSSDRSGSRPQHF. V usage is TRBV7-8 and J usage is TRBJ1-5, with D perhaps TRBD1 (6 bases). CDR3 length equals 15 residues. CDR1 SGHVS and CDR2 FQNEAQ come from the germline V gene. V was trimmed by 4 bases and J by 9 bases, leaving 19 bases between them.

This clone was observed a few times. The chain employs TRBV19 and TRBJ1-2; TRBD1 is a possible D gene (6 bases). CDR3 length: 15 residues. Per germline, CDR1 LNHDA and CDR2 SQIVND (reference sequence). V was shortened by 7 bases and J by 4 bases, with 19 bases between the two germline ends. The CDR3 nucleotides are TGTGCCAGTACTAGAAACAGGGAAGGGGCCTATGGCTACACCTTC. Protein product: CASTRNREGAYGYTF.

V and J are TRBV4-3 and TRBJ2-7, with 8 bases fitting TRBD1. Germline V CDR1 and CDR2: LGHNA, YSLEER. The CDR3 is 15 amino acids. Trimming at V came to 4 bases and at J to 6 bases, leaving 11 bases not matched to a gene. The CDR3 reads CASSLGTGKGSEQYF. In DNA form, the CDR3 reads TGCGCCAGCAGCCTAGGGACAGGTAAAGGTTCCGAGCAGTACTTC.

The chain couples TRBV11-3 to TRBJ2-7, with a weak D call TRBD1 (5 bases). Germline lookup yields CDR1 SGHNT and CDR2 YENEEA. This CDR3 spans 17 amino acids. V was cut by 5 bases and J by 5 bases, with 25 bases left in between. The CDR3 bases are TGTGCCAGCAGCCCCTATCTAGGGGTAGGGGTAGGCCACGAGCAGTACTTC. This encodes CASSPYLGVGVGHEQYF. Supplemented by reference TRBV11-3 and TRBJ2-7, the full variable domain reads EAGVVQSPRYKIIEKKQPVAFWCNPISGHNTLYWYLQNLGQGPELLIRYENEEAVDDSQLPKDRFSAERLKGVDSTLKIQPAELGDSAVYLCASSPYLGVGVGHEQYFGPGTRLTVT.

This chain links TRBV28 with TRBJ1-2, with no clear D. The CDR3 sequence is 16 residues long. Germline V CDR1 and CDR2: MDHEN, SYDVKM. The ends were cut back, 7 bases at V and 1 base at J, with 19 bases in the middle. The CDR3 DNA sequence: TGTGCCAGCACCGCCCTAGAGACTCGCTTTAACTATGGCTACACCTTC. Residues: CASTALETRFNYGYTF.

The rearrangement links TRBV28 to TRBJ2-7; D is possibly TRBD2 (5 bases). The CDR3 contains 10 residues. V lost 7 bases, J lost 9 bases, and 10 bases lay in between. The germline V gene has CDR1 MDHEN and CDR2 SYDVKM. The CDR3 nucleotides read TGTGCCAGCATGCGGACTCTGCAGTACTTC. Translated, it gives CASMRTLQYF.

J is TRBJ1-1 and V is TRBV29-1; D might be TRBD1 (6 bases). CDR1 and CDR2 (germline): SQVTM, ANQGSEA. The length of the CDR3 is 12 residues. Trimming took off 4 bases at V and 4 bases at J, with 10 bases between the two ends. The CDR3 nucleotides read TGCAGCGTTGCTGAAGGGGGCACTGAAGCTTTCTTT. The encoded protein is CSVAEGGTEAFF. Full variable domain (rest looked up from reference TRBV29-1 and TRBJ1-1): SAVISQKPSRDICQRGTSLTIQCQVDSQVTMMFWYRQQPGQSLTLIATANQGSEATYESGFVIDKFPISRPNLTFSTLTVSNMSPEDSSIYLCSVAEGGTEAFFGQGTRLTVV.

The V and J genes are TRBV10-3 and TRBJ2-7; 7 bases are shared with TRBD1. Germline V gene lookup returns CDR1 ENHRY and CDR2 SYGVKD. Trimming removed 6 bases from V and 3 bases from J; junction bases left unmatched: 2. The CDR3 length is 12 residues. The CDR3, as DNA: TGTGCCATCAGGGGACAGAACTACGAGCAGTACTTC. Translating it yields CAIRGQNYEQYF.

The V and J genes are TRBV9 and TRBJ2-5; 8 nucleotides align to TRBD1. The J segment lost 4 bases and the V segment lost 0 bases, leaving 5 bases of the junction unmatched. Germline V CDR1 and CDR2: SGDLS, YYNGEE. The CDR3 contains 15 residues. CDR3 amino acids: CASSVGNTGGETQYF. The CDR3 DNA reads TGTGCCAGCAGCGTAGGGAATACAGGGGGAGAGACCCAGTACTTC.

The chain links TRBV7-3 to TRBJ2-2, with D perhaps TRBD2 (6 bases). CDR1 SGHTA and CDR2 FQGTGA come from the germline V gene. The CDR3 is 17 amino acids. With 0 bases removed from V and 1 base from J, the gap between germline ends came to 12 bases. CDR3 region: CASSLTQNSGNTGELFF. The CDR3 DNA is TGTGCCAGCAGCTTAACCCAAAATAGCGGGAACACCGGGGAGCTGTTTTTT.

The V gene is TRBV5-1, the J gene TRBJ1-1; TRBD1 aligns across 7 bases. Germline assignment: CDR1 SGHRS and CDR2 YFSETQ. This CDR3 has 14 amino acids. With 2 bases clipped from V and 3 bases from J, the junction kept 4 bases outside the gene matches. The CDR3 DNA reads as TGCGCCAGCAGCTTTAAGGGGGCGGACACTGAAGCTTTCTTT. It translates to CASSFKGADTEAFF.

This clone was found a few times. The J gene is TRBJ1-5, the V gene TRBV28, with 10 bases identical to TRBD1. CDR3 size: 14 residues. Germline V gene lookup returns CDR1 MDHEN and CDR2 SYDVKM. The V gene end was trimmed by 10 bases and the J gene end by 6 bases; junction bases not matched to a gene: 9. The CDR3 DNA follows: TGTGCCACCGGGGGGGACAGGGGAGGTCAGCCCCAGCATTTT. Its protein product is CATGGDRGGQPQHF. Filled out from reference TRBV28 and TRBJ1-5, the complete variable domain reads DVKVTQSSRYLVKRTGEKVFLECVQDMDHENMFWYRQDPGLGLRLIYFSYDVKMKEKGDIPEGYSVSREKKERFSLILESASTNQTSMYLCATGGDRGGQPQHFGDGTRLSIL.

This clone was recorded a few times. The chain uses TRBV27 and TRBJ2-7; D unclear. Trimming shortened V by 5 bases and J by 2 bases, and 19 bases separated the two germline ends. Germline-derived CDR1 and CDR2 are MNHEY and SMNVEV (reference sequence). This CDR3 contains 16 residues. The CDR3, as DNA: TGTGCCAGCAGTCCCTACCGAGTGACATCTACCTACGAGCAGTACTTC. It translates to CASSPYRVTSTYEQYF.

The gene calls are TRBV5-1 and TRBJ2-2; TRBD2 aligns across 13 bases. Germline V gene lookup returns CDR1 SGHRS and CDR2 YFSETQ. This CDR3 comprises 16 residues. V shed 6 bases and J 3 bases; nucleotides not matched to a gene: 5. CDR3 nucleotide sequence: TGCGCCAGCATACTAGCGGGAGGGCCGGACACCGGGGAGCTGTTTTTT. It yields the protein CASILAGGPDTGELFF.

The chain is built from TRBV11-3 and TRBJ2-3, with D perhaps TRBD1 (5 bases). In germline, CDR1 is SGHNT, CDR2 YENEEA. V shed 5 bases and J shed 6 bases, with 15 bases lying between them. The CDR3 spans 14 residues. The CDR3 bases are TGTGCCAGCAGCGAAGGGGCTAGAACGGATACGCAGTATTTT. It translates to CASSEGARTDTQYF.

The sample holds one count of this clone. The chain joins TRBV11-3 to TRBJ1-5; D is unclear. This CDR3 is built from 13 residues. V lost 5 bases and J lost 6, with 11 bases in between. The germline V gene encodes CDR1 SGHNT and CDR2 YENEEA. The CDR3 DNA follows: TGTGCCAGCAGCCCCGGCCGGGGTCAGCCCCAGCATTTT. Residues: CASSPGRGQPQHF.

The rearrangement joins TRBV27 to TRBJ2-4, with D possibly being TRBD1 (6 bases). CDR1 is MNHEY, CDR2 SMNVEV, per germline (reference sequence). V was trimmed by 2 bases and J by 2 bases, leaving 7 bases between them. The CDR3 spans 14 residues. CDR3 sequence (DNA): TGTGCCAGCAGTTTACAGGGGACCAAAAACATTCAGTACTTC. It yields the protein CASSLQGTKNIQYF.

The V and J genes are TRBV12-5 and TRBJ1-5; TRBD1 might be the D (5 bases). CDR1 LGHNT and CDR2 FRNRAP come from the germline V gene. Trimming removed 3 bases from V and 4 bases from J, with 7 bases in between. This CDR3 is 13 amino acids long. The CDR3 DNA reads TGTGCTAGTGGTTTCGGGGGGAATCAGCCCCAGCATTTT. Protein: CASGFGGNQPQHF.

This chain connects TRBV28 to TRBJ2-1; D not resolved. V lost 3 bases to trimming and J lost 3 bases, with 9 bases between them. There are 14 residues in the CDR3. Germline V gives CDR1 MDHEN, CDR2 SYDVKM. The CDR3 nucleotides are TGTGCCAGCAGTTTCCTGGCGGTCTACAATGAGCAGTTCTTC. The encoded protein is CASSFLAVYNEQFF.

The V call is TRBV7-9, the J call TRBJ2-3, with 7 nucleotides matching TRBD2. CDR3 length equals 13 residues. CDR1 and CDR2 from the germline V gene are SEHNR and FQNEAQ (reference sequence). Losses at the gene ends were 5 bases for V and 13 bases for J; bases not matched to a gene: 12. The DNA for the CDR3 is TGTGCCAGCAGCCCCGGACTAGAAAGATTTGAGTATTTT. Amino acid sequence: CASSPGLERFEYF.

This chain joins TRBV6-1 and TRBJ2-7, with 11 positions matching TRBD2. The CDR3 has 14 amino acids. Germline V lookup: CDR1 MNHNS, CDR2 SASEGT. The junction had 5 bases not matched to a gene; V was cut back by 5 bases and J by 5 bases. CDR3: CASSQLAGVHEQYF. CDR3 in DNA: TGTGCCAGCAGTCAACTAGCGGGAGTACACGAGCAGTACTTC.

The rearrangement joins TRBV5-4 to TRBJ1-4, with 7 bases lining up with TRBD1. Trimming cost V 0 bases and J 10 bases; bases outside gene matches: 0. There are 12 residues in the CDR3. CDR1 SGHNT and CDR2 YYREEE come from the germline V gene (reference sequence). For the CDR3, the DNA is TGTGCCAGCAGCTTGGGACAGGGAAAACTGTTTTTT. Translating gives CASSLGQGKLFF.

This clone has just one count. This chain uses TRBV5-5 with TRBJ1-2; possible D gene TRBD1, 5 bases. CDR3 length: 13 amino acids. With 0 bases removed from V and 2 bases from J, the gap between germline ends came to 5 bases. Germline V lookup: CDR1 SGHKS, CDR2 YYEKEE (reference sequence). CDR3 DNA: TGTGCCAGCAGCTTGGAGGGGAACTATGGCTACACCTTC. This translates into CASSLEGNYGYTF.

The CDR3 region is CASSEPGMNTEAFF. The CDR3 DNA reads TGTGCCAGCAGTGAACCGGGGATGAACACTGAAGCTTTCTTT. The chain carries TRBV6-1 and TRBJ1-1; D unresolved. The germline V gene encodes CDR1 MNHNS and CDR2 SASEGT. V shed 2 bases and J shed 0 bases, with 7 bases lying between them. The CDR3 covers 14 residues.

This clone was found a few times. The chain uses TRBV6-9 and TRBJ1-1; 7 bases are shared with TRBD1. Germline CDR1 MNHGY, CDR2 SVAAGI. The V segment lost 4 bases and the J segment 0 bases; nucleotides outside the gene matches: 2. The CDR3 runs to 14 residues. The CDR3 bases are TGTGCCAGCAGTTGGGACAGAATGAACACTGAAGCTTTCTTT. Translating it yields CASSWDRMNTEAFF.